The T cell receptor (beta chain) under discussion was sequenced for a study of identical twins. Study-wide points: Invariant cells of the MAIT and iNKT types might have partly distorted the zero-insertion analyses. In drawing conclusions, the study used cross-sectional statistical analysis and did not follow the same donors. Insertions ran lower in abundant cord blood beta clonotypes, though not in memory repertoires.

This clonotype was detected only a few times. The antigen remains undetermined. Each CDR3 protein gets one entry after TCRdb re-called the 5' RACE reads with MiXCR. The sample has around 450,000 distinct CDR3 sequences; 12% to 15% are singletons. Germline V gives CDR1 DFQATT, CDR2 SNEGSKA (reference sequence). CDR3 length equals 17 residues. Trimming shortened V by 3 bases and J by 6 bases, and 23 bases separated the two germline ends. These same data were also listed under a study on yellow fever vaccine responses in identical twins.

This chain connects TRBV20-1 to TRBJ2-2, with D perhaps matching TRBD1 or TRBD2 (5 bases each). Sequenced material: CD4+ T cells sorted from blood. The sequence came from a woman between 18 and 29 years old in good health. CDR3 sequence reads: CSASRADMWMVAGELFF. The CDR3 DNA reads TGCAGTGCTAGTAGAGCGGACATGTGGATGGTAGCCGGGGAGCTGTTTTTT.